These T cell receptor beta chains were read from a single sample in a study of blood T cell repertoires in COVID-19. TCRdb's copy holds only in-frame clones and misses some; the assay was immunoSEQ multiplex PCR. The table has 200,000 to 250,000 clones, approximately 84% seen once. Source material: peripheral blood. The receptors were sampled from a man aged 45-65 years with acute or convalescent COVID-19. Each CDR3 is given with its conserved first and last residue. D genes are given only for firm matches. The size entry is marked missing in some rows and otherwise reads once, few, many or a size class.

D gene	clone size	V gene	J gene	CDR3 DNA	CDR3 protein
TRBD2	.	TRBV5-5	TRBJ2-3	TGTGCCAGCAGCTTGGAGGTTAGCGGGAGATTGGATACGCAGTATTTT	CASSLEVSGRLDTQYF
TRBD2	.	TRBV9	TRBJ2-1	TGTGCCAGCAGCCCGGGGGCTAGCGGGGGGGCCAGTGAGCAGTTCTTC	CASSPGASGGASEQFF
.	.	TRBV6-5	TRBJ1-5	TGTGCCAGCAGTTACTCCAGGATCAATCAGCCCCAGCATTTT	CASSYSRINQPQHF
.	.	TRBV7-9	TRBJ2-5	TGTGCCAGCAGCCAATACAGCCAAGAGACCCAGTACTTC	CASSQYSQETQYF
.	.	TRBV30	TRBJ2-3	TGTGCCTGGAGTCGTGGAGGATCAGATACGCAGTATTTT	CAWSRGGSDTQYF
TRBD1	.	TRBV19	TRBJ1-6	TGTGCCAGTAAACCCGGGACAGGGATTACGAATTCACCCCTCCACTTT	CASKPGTGITNSPLHF
.	.	TRBV19	TRBJ1-2	TGTGCCAGCGCAGACCCGGGGACATGGGGTGGCTACACCTTC	CASADPGTWGGYTF
.	.	TRBV12-3/TRBV12-4	TRBJ1-2	TGTGCCAGCAGTTTAGGGCAGATCTATGGCTACACCTTC	CASSLGQIYGYTF
TRBD1	many	TRBV7-9	TRBJ1-1	TGTGCCAGCAGCCCCCGGACAGGGGTGGTCACTGAAGCTTTCTTT	CASSPRTGVVTEAFF
TRBD1	few	TRBV3-1/TRBV3-2	TRBJ2-7	TGTGCCAGCAGCCAAGGGCCGGGGACAGGGGCCTACGAGCAGTACTTC	CASSQGPGTGAYEQYF
TRBD1	.	TRBV3-1/TRBV3-2	TRBJ1-3	TGTGCCAGCAGCCCGCGGACAGGCTCTGGAAACACCATATATTTT	CASSPRTGSGNTIYF
TRBD2	.	TRBV9	TRBJ2-5	TGTGCCAGCAGCCCTGGGACTAGCGGGAGGGCCCGGGGAGAGACCCAGTACTTC	CASSPGTSGRARGETQYF
.	.	TRBV7-9	TRBJ2-7	TGTGCCAGCAGCCCCCGGACAACTTTTCCCTACGAGCAGTACTTC	CASSPRTTFPYEQYF
.	.	TRBV28	TRBJ2-1	TGTGCCAGCAGCCGGACACAAGATTTACTAGCTGGTTACAATGAGCAGTTCTTC	CASSRTQDLLAGYNEQFF
.	few	TRBV24-1	TRBJ1-2	TGTGCCACCAAGGGGAACTATGGCTACACCTTC	CATKGNYGYTF
.	.	TRBV2	TRBJ1-6	TGTGCCAGCAGTGAAATGCAGGCGGGGTATAATTCACCCCTCCACTTT	CASSEMQAGYNSPLHF
.	.	TRBV19	TRBJ2-1	TGTGCCAGTAGTATTGAGGGGGGGAATCCCGGCGGCTACAATGAGCAGTTCTTC	CASSIEGGNPGGYNEQFF
TRBD1	.	TRBV27	TRBJ1-2	TGTGCCAGCAGTACGAGCAGGGGGGCTCTCTATGGCTACACCTTC	CASSTSRGALYGYTF
TRBD2	.	TRBV29-1	TRBJ2-1	TGCAGCGTGCCTATAGCGGGAGTCTACAATGAGCAGTTCTTC	CSVPIAGVYNEQFF
TRBD2	.	TRBV27	TRBJ2-7	TGTGCCAGCAGCCGCGACAGGGGGACTAGCGGGGGGATGGGTTTGTACGAGCAGTACTTC	CASSRDRGTSGGMGLYEQYF
.	.	TRBV5-4	TRBJ2-3	TGTGCCAGCAGCCTAGACAGTAGCACAGATACGCAGTATTTT	CASSLDSSTDTQYF
.	.	TRBV19	TRBJ1-1	TGTGCCAGTAGTATGACACCCCAGGGCACTGAAGCTTTCTTT	CASSMTPQGTEAFF
.	.	TRBV10-3	TRBJ2-7	TGTGCCATCAGTGTAACAGGAGATCGCCTCGAGCAGTACTTC	CAISVTGDRLEQYF
TRBD1	.	TRBV3-1/TRBV3-2	TRBJ1-1	TGTGCCAGCAGCCAGGGGACAGGGGGCGTACACACTGAAGCTTTCTTT	CASSQGTGGVHTEAFF
TRBD2	.	TRBV3-1/TRBV3-2	TRBJ2-1	TGTGCCAGCAGGGGACTAGCGGGGGCCTACAATGAGCAGTTCTTC	CASRGLAGAYNEQFF
.	.	TRBV3-1/TRBV3-2	TRBJ2-7	TGTGCCAGCAGCCCGGGATTCTACGAGCAGTACTTC	CASSPGFYEQYF
.	once	TRBV4-1	TRBJ2-5	TGCGCCAGCAGCCAAGTATGGAGGGGAAAGACCCAGTACTTC	CASSQVWRGKTQYF
TRBD2	.	TRBV28	TRBJ2-7	TGTGCCAGCAGTTTATCACTAGCGGGAGGATCCTACGAGCAGTACTTC	CASSLSLAGGSYEQYF
.	once	TRBV30	TRBJ1-1	TGTGCCTGGAATCCCGGGAACACTGAAGCTTTCTTT	CAWNPGNTEAFF
.	.	TRBV9	TRBJ2-2	TGTGCCAGCAGCGTAGACGGGGGGCGCTTATTCGGGGAGCTGTTTTTT	CASSVDGGRLFGELFF
.	.	TRBV12-5	TRBJ1-2	TGTGCTAGTGGCCCCCAAACTTCCGCCTATGGCTACACCTTC	CASGPQTSAYGYTF
.	.	TRBV7-8	TRBJ1-5	TGTGCCAGCAGCTTGGGGCGCAGCCTCAATCAGCCCCAGCATTTT	CASSLGRSLNQPQHF
.	few	TRBV25-1	TRBJ1-4	TGTGCCAGCAGTGATAAGTCGGGTTATGAAAAACTGTTTTTT	CASSDKSGYEKLFF
TRBD1	.	TRBV28	TRBJ2-5	TGTGCCAGCAGCCTGGGACAGCTCAAAGAGACCCAGTACTTC	CASSLGQLKETQYF
.	.	TRBV6-5	TRBJ1-5	TGTGCCAGCAGTCCACTGGGACTAACTAATCAGCCCCAGCATTTT	CASSPLGLTNQPQHF
.	.	TRBV7-3	TRBJ2-5	TGTGCCAGCAGCCCGACTAGTAATGTAGAGACCCAGTACTTC	CASSPTSNVETQYF
.	.	TRBV19	TRBJ1-5	TGTGCCAGTAGTTCACGGGGGGACGATCAGCCCCAGCATTTT	CASSSRGDDQPQHF
.	.	TRBV6-5	TRBJ1-3	TGTGCCAGCAGACCCAAGAGCTCTGGAAACACCATATATTTT	CASRPKSSGNTIYF
.	once	TRBV5-1	TRBJ2-1	TGCGCCAGCAGCTTGGGGAGGGCAGAGATGAGCTCCTACAATGAGCAGTTCTTC	CASSLGRAEMSSYNEQFF
TRBD1	once	TRBV18	TRBJ1-1	TGTGCCAGCTCACCAATATTCGGACAGGGAGGGACTGAAGCTTTCTTT	CASSPIFGQGGTEAFF
.	.	TRBV18	TRBJ2-1	TGTGCCAGCTCATCGACTAGAGCGGCCCACAATGAGCAGTTCTTC	CASSSTRAAHNEQFF
.	.	TRBV18	TRBJ2-6	TGTGCCAGCTCACCCTTTAAGGTAGGGGACTCTGGGGCCAACGTCCTGACTTTC	CASSPFKVGDSGANVLTF
.	.	TRBV30	TRBJ2-7	TGTGCCTGGGGATCTAAGAGCTCCTACGAGCAGTACTTC	CAWGSKSSYEQYF
.	.	TRBV15	TRBJ2-3	TGTGCCACCAGCAGGGAGGACGACACAGATACGCAGTATTTT	CATSREDDTDTQYF
TRBD1	few	TRBV9	TRBJ1-2	TGTGCCAGCAGCGTAGGGACAGGGTTGTACTATGGCTACACCTTC	CASSVGTGLYYGYTF
.	.	TRBV4-2	TRBJ2-5	TGTGCCAGCAGCCAAGGTGAGGGAGCCCAAGAGACCCAGTACTTC	CASSQGEGAQETQYF
.	.	TRBV2	TRBJ2-7	TGTGCCAGCAGTGGGGGCAGGGGTTGGGAGGGACCCTACGAGCAGTACTTC	CASSGGRGWEGPYEQYF
TRBD2	.	TRBV3-1/TRBV3-2	TRBJ2-2	TGTGCCAGCAGCTATAGCGGGAGGAACACCGGGGAGCTGTTTTTT	CASSYSGRNTGELFF
.	.	TRBV9	TRBJ2-7	TGTGCCAGCAGCGTATACGGACGGGAAGGCGAGCAGTACTTC	CASSVYGREGEQYF
TRBD2	.	TRBV9	TRBJ2-1	TGTGCCAGCAGCGTAGGCGGGAGGGCCATTTACAATGAGCAGTTCTTC	CASSVGGRAIYNEQFF
.	.	TRBV5-1	TRBJ1-1	TGCGCCAGCAGCGCAATATCCGACGGGAGACGGAACACTGAAGCTTTCTTT	CASSAISDGRRNTEAFF
.	.	TRBV6-1	TRBJ2-7	TGTGCCAGCAGTGAACGGGGACAAGGCTACGAGCAGTACTTC	CASSERGQGYEQYF
.	.	TRBV19	TRBJ1-6	TGTGCCAGTAGTATAAGCGGGATCTATAATTCACCCCTCCACTTT	CASSISGIYNSPLHF
.	once	TRBV4-2	TRBJ1-3	TGTGCCAGCAGCCAAGCAAGGGGAAGAGCTGGAAACACCATATATTTT	CASSQARGRAGNTIYF
TRBD1	.	TRBV15	TRBJ2-7	TGTGCCACCAGCACGGGACAGGGAGGCGGCGAGCAGTACTTC	CATSTGQGGGEQYF
TRBD2	.	TRBV9	TRBJ2-3	TGTGCCAGCAGCGTAGCGGGAGGGCGAGGAGATACGCAGTATTTT	CASSVAGGRGDTQYF
.	many	TRBV7-9	TRBJ1-1	TGTGCCAGCAGCCCCCCTGTAGGACAACTCACTGAAGCTTTCTTT	CASSPPVGQLTEAFF
TRBD1	.	TRBV6-5	TRBJ1-2	TGTGCCAGCAGTTACACAGGGGCCGGCTATGGCTACACCTTC	CASSYTGAGYGYTF